These T cell receptor beta chains were read from a single sample in a study of T cells expressing NK-cell markers. Following a re-call of the 5' RACE reads, TCRdb has one entry per CDR3 protein and lacks DNA. Recorded for this sample: around 550,000 distinct CDR3 sequences. Sequences were obtained from blood T cells: a sorted CD56 or NKG2C T cell subset, CD4+ or CD8+ T cells, or bulk PBMC T cells (not recorded which). The receptor set was obtained from a man between 18 and 29 years old in good health. Each CDR3 is given with its conserved first and last residue.

TRBJ2-1,TRBV12-3/TRBV12-4,CASKGGVYNEQFF
TRBJ1-2,TRBV20-1,CSASESGAGYTF
TRBJ1-2,TRBV3-1,CASSPDRGGNGYTF
TRBJ2-7,TRBV29-1,CSVSQGPLYEQYF
TRBJ2-7,TRBV20-1,CSARVVGVPSYEQYF
TRBJ2-7,TRBV4-3,CASSQVAGSNSYEQYF
TRBJ2-4,TRBV7-8,CASSTGQGEKNIQYF
TRBJ2-1,TRBV11-3,CASSQGLAGGHYNEQFF
TRBJ1-1,TRBV7-8,CASSRRDRVNTEAFF
TRBJ2-4,TRBV20-1,CSARARASPQNIQYF
TRBJ2-7,TRBV5-6,CASSFSSTGAEQYF